This TCR beta chain was observed in a study of beta chain features in type 1 diabetes. Study-level results: Patients with Type 1 diabetes showed moderately but significantly shorter TCRB CDR3s in all four CD4+ subsets. A pattern of fewer insertions and more deletions at VDJ junctions was seen in type 1 diabetes patients. Relative to healthy donors, patients appeared to have naive, central memory and Treg TCRB repertoires that were more similar.

The germline gives CDR1 LNHDA, CDR2 SQIVND (reference sequence). The V end was cut by 3 bases, the J end by 1 base, with 6 bases between. This CDR3 comprises 13 residues. On this clone: Its target is unknown.

The single heparinised draw taken from each donor contained approximately 100 mL of blood on average. The isolated RNA, all of it, was reverse transcribed, so expressed TCRB transcripts were what got sequenced. Using immunoSEQ multiplex PCR, the repertoire was profiled, and TCRdb retains in-frame clones only, with some absent. This sample has 25,000 to 30,000 clones, with less than 65% found just once. Sequenced: Tregs from blood. V and J are TRBV19 and TRBJ2-5; D ambiguous. The source is a woman in her 30s with type 1 diabetes. DNA for the CDR3: TGTGCCAGTAGTATGTCCCGCCAAGAGACCCAGTACTTC. Protein product: CASSMSRQETQYF.